This TCR beta chain was recorded in a study of vaccination and CD4 T cells after COVID-19. About the research overall: The study drew post-COVID samples a median around 100 days after diagnosis (range 35 to 161). Study findings and constraints: The rise in median SARS-CoV-2-reactive clonotypes, from around 19 to 38, was not significant.

A remark on this clonotype: Its antigen is unidentified.

Cultured CD4+ T cell DNA was sequenced using the Oncomine TCR Beta short-read assay. MiXCR, run by TCRdb on the PCR reads, gives a single entry per CDR3 protein. The profile shows around 6,800 distinct CDR3 sequences, about 70% of them singletons. V lost 5 bases and J 5 bases, leaving 13 bases between the germline ends. CDR1 is MNHNS and CDR2 is SASEGT in the germline V gene. The CDR3 totals 14 residues. Treatment specified: roughly 10-day PBMC culture with coronavirus spike peptide pools or control peptides (ViraFEST assay). With peptide pools, ViraFEST first expanded antigen-specific T cells and afterwards sequenced their TCRs.

This receptor was obtained from a human donor who had recovered from COVID-19. This chain joins TRBV6-1 and TRBJ1-5; the D gene is possibly TRBD1 (6 bases). Specimen: CD4+ T cells from blood, cultured in vitro. This CDR3 reads CASSRAGGDQPQHF. For the CDR3, the DNA is TGTGCCAGCAGTAGGGCGGGGGGCGATCAGCCCCAGCATTTT.